A single sample gave rise to the 29 T cell receptor beta chains below, sequenced in a study of CD8 T cells in Susac syndrome. The authors reverse transcribed roughly 0.5 to 1 ug RNA with random hexamers. TCRdb fed the immunoSEQ multiplex PCR reads into MiXCR, producing one record per CDR3 protein. Of a few hundred thousand distinct CDR3 sequences detected, roughly 92% appear once; the ten largest clones hold approximately 0.13%. The sample taken for sequencing was CD8+ T cells from PBMCs. The receptor set was obtained from a human donor with multiple sclerosis.

The rearrangement uses TRBV4-1 and TRBJ1-2; 9 bases line up with TRBD1. In germline, CDR1 is MGHRA, CDR2 YSYEKL. The CDR3 has 14 residues. With V trimmed by 4 bases and J by 4 bases, 4 bases remained unmatched. CDR3 loop: CASSRQGEGYGYTF. For the CDR3, the DNA is TGCGCCAGCAGCCGACAGGGGGAAGGCTATGGCTACACCTTC.

The chain uses TRBV6-5 and TRBJ2-6; possible D gene TRBD2, 7 bases. The V and J ends lost 0 bases and 1 base respectively, with 10 bases between them. The CDR3 runs 17 residues. The germline gives CDR1 MNHEY, CDR2 SVGAGI. The CDR3 loop reads CASSYSGGASGANVLTF. In DNA form, the CDR3 reads TGTGCCAGCAGTTACTCGGGGGGGGCATCTGGGGCCAACGTCCTGACTTTC.

The V gene is TRBV19, the J gene TRBJ2-3; 9 bases are shared with TRBD2. Germline V lookup: CDR1 LNHDA, CDR2 SQIVND (reference sequence). V dropped 1 base and J dropped 1; count of bases not matched to a gene: 3. CDR3 length: 16 amino acids. This CDR3 is CASSIGLAGRTDTQYF. The CDR3 bases are TGTGCCAGTAGTATAGGCCTAGCGGGGCGCACAGATACGCAGTATTTT. Full variable domain (remainder filled in from reference TRBV19 and TRBJ2-3): DGGITQSPKYLFRKEGQNVTLSCEQNLNHDAMYWYRQDPGQGLRLIYYSQIVNDFQKGDIAEGYSVSREKKESFPLTVTSAQKNPTAFYLCASSIGLAGRTDTQYFGPGTRLTVL.

This clonotype has only one observation. The chain carries TRBV5-4 and TRBJ2-1, with no clear D. With 6 bases removed from V and 4 bases from J, the gap between germline ends came to 8 bases. CDR3 length: 12 amino acids. Germline CDR1 and CDR2: SGHNT and YYREEE (reference sequence). CDR3 loop: CASTSRYNEQFF. DNA for the CDR3: TGTGCCAGCACCTCCCGGTACAATGAGCAGTTCTTC.

This chain uses TRBV28 with TRBJ2-1, with 10 bases identical to TRBD1. Germline V lookup: CDR1 MDHEN, CDR2 SYDVKM. With 6 bases clipped from V and 5 bases from J, the junction kept 4 bases outside the gene matches. The CDR3 totals 14 residues. The CDR3 coding sequence is TGTGCCAGCAGAACCGGGACAGGGGACAATGAGCAGTTCTTC. The encoded protein is CASRTGTGDNEQFF.

The V gene is TRBV12-3 or TRBV12-4, the J gene TRBJ1-1; no reliable D call. This CDR3 has 10 amino acids. V shed 10 bases and J shed 1 base, with 4 bases lying between them. CDR3 DNA: TGTGCCACAACGAACACTGAAGCTTTCTTT. This codes for CATTNTEAFF.

In its sample, this clonotype was seen once. J is TRBJ2-7 and V is TRBV11-2, with 14 positions matching TRBD2. J gave up 7 bases and V 3 bases, and 5 bases lay outside the gene matches. The CDR3 is 15 residues long. From germline, CDR1 is SGHAT and CDR2 FQNNGV. This chain's CDR3 is CASSFGTSGGWEQYF. The CDR3 region has the DNA TGTGCCAGCAGCTTCGGGACTAGCGGGGGTTGGGAGCAGTACTTC.

The J gene is TRBJ1-5, the V gene TRBV27; tentative D call: TRBD1 (5 bases). The germline CDR1 and CDR2 sequences are MNHEY and SMNVEV (reference sequence). V shed 6 bases and J shed 4 bases, with 16 bases lying between them. The CDR3 covers 15 residues. DNA of the CDR3: TGTGCCAGCAGAGGCAGGGAGTCAGGTAATCAGCCCCAGCATTTT. It yields the protein CASRGRESGNQPQHF.

This sequence joins TRBV7-3 and TRBJ1-1, with a possible D match to TRBD1 (5 bases). This CDR3 spans 13 amino acids. V dropped 5 bases and J dropped 3 bases, with 10 bases sitting between them. Germline V gives CDR1 SGHTA, CDR2 FQGTGA. As DNA, the CDR3 is TGTGCCAGCAGCCTAAGAGGGGACACTGAAGCTTTCTTT. Translated: CASSLRGDTEAFF.

This chain joins TRBV29-1 and TRBJ2-7; D unclear. V shed 0 bases and J shed 3 bases, with 9 bases lying between them. The CDR3 consists of 13 residues. In germline, CDR1 is SQVTM, CDR2 ANQGSEA. CDR3 residues: CSVEEVKGYEQYF. In DNA form, the CDR3 reads TGCAGCGTTGAAGAAGTTAAGGGCTACGAGCAGTACTTC.

V usage is TRBV4-3 and J usage is TRBJ2-7, with 9 bases lining up with TRBD2. The CDR3 spans 14 residues. CDR1 is LGHNA and CDR2 is YSLEER in the germline V gene. Germline trimming cut 1 base from V and 7 bases from J; bases unmatched to any gene: 5. Here the CDR3 DNA reads TGCGCCAGCAGCCAAGCAGCGGGAGGTTGGGAGCAGTACTTC. It specifies CASSQAAGGWEQYF.

The rearrangement joins TRBV27 to TRBJ1-5, with D perhaps TRBD1 (5 bases). The V end lost 0 bases, the J end lost 5 bases, and 14 bases lay between the germline ends. Germline V gives CDR1 MNHEY, CDR2 SMNVEV (reference sequence). The CDR3 contains 16 residues. Written as DNA, the CDR3 is TGTGCCAGCAGTTTATCAGGGACCCTAACCCATCAGCCCCAGCATTTT. It specifies CASSLSGTLTHQPQHF.

The V and J genes are TRBV6-5 and TRBJ2-3; D is ambiguous. CDR1 and CDR2 from the germline V gene are MNHEY and SVGAGI. V dropped 7 bases and J dropped 4 bases, with 18 bases sitting between them. The CDR3 contains 15 residues. CDR3 DNA sequence: TGTGCCAGCACCACCCTGGCTTTCGGCGCAGATACGCAGTATTTT. Translated, it gives CASTTLAFGADTQYF.

The J gene is TRBJ1-1, the V gene TRBV28, with D perhaps matching TRBD1 (5 bases). Germline V gene lookup returns CDR1 MDHEN and CDR2 SYDVKM. Trimming removed 3 bases from V and 1 base from J, with 12 bases in between. This CDR3 spans 15 amino acids. CDR3 sequence (DNA): TGTGCCAGCAGTTTGCAGGGACGGAGGAACACTGAAGCTTTCTTT. This gives the protein CASSLQGRRNTEAFF.

The chain uses TRBV12-3 or TRBV12-4 and TRBJ2-3; weak D call: TRBD1 (5 bases). Trimming left V 4 bases short and J 3 bases short, with 17 bases between. This CDR3 has 16 residues. The CDR3 bases are TGTGCCAGCAGTTCCTGGACAAATGCCAAAACAGATACGCAGTATTTT. Encoded protein: CASSSWTNAKTDTQYF.

The chain uses TRBV7-8 and TRBJ2-7; D uncertain. In germline, CDR1 is SGHVS, CDR2 FQNEAQ. V was clipped by 6 bases and J by 3 bases, with 18 bases between them. There are 15 residues in the CDR3. CDR3 sequence reads: CASSSGSWPNYEQYF. As DNA, the CDR3 is TGTGCCAGCAGTTCTGGATCCTGGCCCAACTACGAGCAGTACTTC. Full variable domain (rest looked up from reference TRBV7-8 and TRBJ2-7): GAGVSQSPRYKVAKRGQDVALRCDPISGHVSLFWYQQALGQGPEFLTYFQNEAQLDKSGLPSDRFFAERPEGSVSTLKIQRTQQEDSAVYLCASSSGSWPNYEQYFGPGTRLTVT.

This CDR3 reads CASSHPFPGRDPNEQFF. The DNA of the CDR3 is TGTGCCAGCAGTCACCCCTTTCCGGGACGCGACCCTAATGAGCAGTTCTTC. V gene TRBV6-5 combines with J gene TRBJ2-1; D might be TRBD1 or TRBD2, each matching 5 bases. This CDR3 has 17 residues. V was shortened by 5 bases and J by 7 bases, with 24 bases between the two germline ends. Germline V gene lookup returns CDR1 MNHEY and CDR2 SVGAGI.

The chain carries TRBV6-5 and TRBJ1-1, with D hard to call. Looked up from germline, CDR1 is MNHEY and CDR2 is SVGAGI. This CDR3 contains 15 residues. Trimming shortened V by 6 bases and J by 3 bases, and 17 bases separated the two germline ends. The CDR3 nucleotides are TGTGCCAGCAGCAACTCACGGGGAATTCACACTGAAGCTTTCTTT. Residues: CASSNSRGIHTEAFF.

This chain links TRBV19 with TRBJ2-2; D unclear. Germline assignment: CDR1 LNHDA and CDR2 SQIVND (reference sequence). The CDR3 is 13 amino acids. Trimming took off 6 bases at V and 8 bases at J, with 13 bases between the two ends. This CDR3 reads CASSSALPGELFF. In DNA form, the CDR3 reads TGTGCCAGTAGCTCGGCCCTACCGGGGGAGCTGTTTTTT. The variable domain in full, with the rest retrieved from reference TRBV19 and TRBJ2-2, is DGGITQSPKYLFRKEGQNVTLSCEQNLNHDAMYWYRQDPGQGLRLIYYSQIVNDFQKGDIAEGYSVSREKKESFPLTVTSAQKNPTAFYLCASSSALPGELFFGEGSRLTVL.

In its sample, this clonotype was seen once. The chain has TRBV21-1 and TRBJ1-5. TRBV21-1 is flagged as a pseudogene. The CDR3 has 11 residues. CDR3 nucleotide sequence: TGTGCCAGCTCGATTGACCAGCCCCAGCATTTT. Its protein product is CASSIDQPQHF.

The chain is built from TRBV7-9 and TRBJ1-2; 10 positions agree with TRBD1. The CDR3 length is 14 residues. From germline, CDR1 is SEHNR and CDR2 FQNEAQ (reference sequence). The V segment lost 5 bases and the J segment 5 bases; nucleotides outside the gene matches: 5. The CDR3 here is CASSHWDRGYGYTF. CDR3 sequence (DNA): TGTGCCAGCAGCCACTGGGACAGGGGATATGGCTACACCTTC.

The V and J genes are TRBV14 and TRBJ1-1; D gene unclear. Germline-derived CDR1 and CDR2 are SGHDN and FVKESK. The ends were cut back, 10 bases at V and 7 bases at J, with 7 bases in the middle. This CDR3 has 9 amino acids. The CDR3 loop reads CATPYEAFF. CDR3 in DNA: TGTGCCACCCCGTATGAAGCTTTCTTT.

The chain employs TRBV12-3 or TRBV12-4 and TRBJ2-5; the match to TRBD1 covers 7 bases. CDR3 length: 15 amino acids. V lost 1 base and J lost 3; bases outside the gene matches: 5. CDR3 bases: TGTGCCAGCAGTTTAGGCGGACAGGTCAAAGAGACCCAGTACTTC. It translates to CASSLGGQVKETQYF.

The chain links TRBV9 to TRBJ2-7; TRBD1 or TRBD2 may be the D gene (5 bases each). The CDR3 has 14 residues. The V and J ends lost 3 bases and 2 bases respectively, with 12 bases between them. CDR1 and CDR2 (germline): SGDLS, YYNGEE. The CDR3 sequence is CASSAAGSAYEQYF. As DNA, the CDR3 is TGTGCCAGCAGCGCCGCAGGGAGTGCCTACGAGCAGTACTTC.

The rearrangement uses TRBV20-1 and TRBJ2-1; TRBD2 aligns across 7 bases. The CDR3 has 14 residues. Per the germline V gene, CDR1 is DFQATT and CDR2 is SNEGSKA (reference sequence). The V segment lost 0 bases and the J segment 5 bases; nucleotides outside the gene matches: 4. DNA for the CDR3: TGCAGTGCTAGAGATCCGGGGAGGGACAATGAGCAGTTCTTC. Amino acid sequence: CSARDPGRDNEQFF.

The gene calls are TRBV13 and TRBJ1-3; D remains ambiguous. V was clipped by 4 bases and J by 5 bases, with 18 bases between them. Germline lookup yields CDR1 PRHDT and CDR2 FYEKMQ (reference sequence). The CDR3 is 16 amino acids. The CDR3 spells CASSSGDPPARNTIYF. Written as DNA, the CDR3 is TGTGCCAGCAGCTCTGGAGACCCACCGGCCAGAAACACCATATATTTT.

This clonotype was seen a few times. This CDR3 is CASSPPGLAGYNEQFF. The CDR3 DNA reads TGTGCCAGCAGCCCCCCGGGACTAGCGGGTTACAATGAGCAGTTCTTC. The chain links TRBV7-9 to TRBJ2-1; TRBD2 matches 12 bases. V lost 5 bases to trimming and J lost 4 bases; unmatched junction nucleotides: 6. CDR3 length: 16 amino acids. CDR1 SEHNR and CDR2 FQNEAQ come from the germline V gene (reference sequence).

The rearrangement links TRBV19 to TRBJ1-1; no reliable D call. The V gene lost 4 bases and the J gene lost 3 bases, with 18 bases spanning the gap. The CDR3 totals 16 residues. Germline V gene sequence: CDR1 LNHDA, CDR2 SQIVND (reference sequence). CDR3 coding DNA: TGTGCCAGTAGTACCGGGGAAGGAGGTAAGGACACTGAAGCTTTCTTT. It yields the protein CASSTGEGGKDTEAFF. The full variable domain, rest sourced from reference TRBV19 and TRBJ1-1, is DGGITQSPKYLFRKEGQNVTLSCEQNLNHDAMYWYRQDPGQGLRLIYYSQIVNDFQKGDIAEGYSVSREKKESFPLTVTSAQKNPTAFYLCASSTGEGGKDTEAFFGQGTRLTVV.

The chain uses TRBV7-9 and TRBJ1-1; no reliable D call. The germline V gene encodes CDR1 SEHNR and CDR2 FQNEAQ (reference sequence). This CDR3 is 16 amino acids long. The ends were cut back, 4 bases at V and 4 bases at J, with 19 bases in the middle. CDR3 nucleotide sequence: TGTGCCAGCAGCTCCTCCAAGGCAGATGGGAGCACTGAAGCTTTCTTT. Protein product: CASSSSKADGSTEAFF.